The 9 T cell receptor beta chains given below trace back to one sample, sequenced in a study of blood T cell repertoires in COVID-19 (dated by TCRdb to about 2020). The protocol used for the library was the immunoSEQ multiplex PCR assay. What TCRdb holds here is the immuneACCESS table cut down to in-frame rearrangements. Part of the clones is not present; checked against another copy, under half of the missing clones reflect an unresolved V gene, and the others are unexplained. The sample includes 60,000 to 90,000 clones, with around 70% observed a single time. The ten largest clones add up to roughly a fifth of the sample. Sequencing was carried out using peripheral blood. All receptors derive from a man between 60 and 70 years old with acute or convalescent COVID-19.

This clone has more than one count but fewer than ten. This rearrangement joins TRBV4-1 to TRBJ1-3; the D gene is possibly TRBD1 (5 bases). The germline V gene encodes CDR1 MGHRA and CDR2 YSYEKL. Between the trimmed V and J ends, which lost 5 bases and 7 bases, there was a span of 15 bases. The CDR3 is 14 amino acids. The CDR3 region is CASSTITGFNTIYF. The DNA of the CDR3 is TGCGCCAGCAGCACAATTACAGGCTTCAACACCATATATTTT.

This clone showed up just a few times. The germline gene is not matched at one end of the junction; a read error may be the cause. The genes are TRBV19 and TRBJ1-5; perhaps TRBD1 as D (6 bases). This CDR3 spans 16 amino acids. Per the germline V gene, CDR1 is LNHDA and CDR2 is SQIVND (reference sequence). DNA of the CDR3: TGTGCTAGTAAGCTGGACAGCGGGGGGAGCAATCAGCCCCAGCATTTT. Amino acid sequence: CASKLDSGGSNQPQHF.

The rearrangement joins TRBV4-2 to TRBJ2-5, with 8 nucleotides matching TRBD2. This CDR3 is built from 16 residues. With V trimmed by 3 bases and J by 5 bases, 11 bases remained unmatched. Germline CDR1 reads LGHNA; CDR2 reads YNFKEQ. CDR3 sequence reads: CASSQGTSTSRETQYF. In DNA form, the CDR3 reads TGTGCCAGCAGCCAGGGGACTAGTACATCGCGGGAGACCCAGTACTTC.

The chain joins TRBV24-1 to TRBJ2-3, with 10 nucleotides matching TRBD2. Germline V lookup: CDR1 KGHDR, CDR2 SFDVKD. Trimming took 3 bases from V and 4 from J; bases not matched to a gene: 6. CDR3 length equals 16 residues. The CDR3 is CATSDKSGGASDTQYF. The CDR3 region has the DNA TGTGCCACCAGTGATAAAAGCGGGGGGGCTTCAGATACGCAGTATTTT.

The rearrangement links TRBV7-9 to TRBJ1-2; possibly TRBD1 for D (5 bases). V was cut by 5 bases and J by 4 bases, with 20 bases left in between. Germline V gene data show CDR1 as SEHNR and CDR2 as FQNEAQ (reference sequence). CDR3 length: 16 amino acids. Written as DNA, the CDR3 is TGTGCCAGCAGCCAACGTAGCAGGGAGGAGGGCTATGGCTACACCTTC. Its translation: CASSQRSREEGYGYTF. The variable domain in full, completed from reference TRBV7-9 and TRBJ1-2, reads DTGVSQNPRHKITKRGQNVTFRCDPISEHNRLYWYRQTLGQGPEFLTYFQNEAQLEKSRLLSDRFSAERPKGSFSTLEIQRTEQGDSAMYLCASSQRSREEGYGYTFGSGTRLTVV.

The J gene is TRBJ2-6, the V gene TRBV6-5; the D gene is possibly TRBD2 (5 bases). The CDR3 has 13 amino acids. Germline V gives CDR1 MNHEY, CDR2 SVGAGI. The ends were cut back, 6 bases at V and 3 bases at J, with 6 bases in the middle. In DNA form, the CDR3 reads TGTGCCAGCAGGGGGAGTGGGGCCAACGTCCTGACTTTC. Its protein is CASRGSGANVLTF.

This clone was counted at least ten times. V gene TRBV28 combines with J gene TRBJ2-5; 7 bases fit TRBD2. This CDR3 region has 14 residues. The junction had 3 bases not matched to a gene; V was cut back by 2 bases and J by 3 bases. Looked up from germline, CDR1 is MDHEN and CDR2 is SYDVKM. The DNA of the CDR3 is TGTGCCAGCAGTTTAAGCCTAGCGGAAGAGACCCAGTACTTC. Amino acid sequence: CASSLSLAEETQYF.

J is TRBJ2-4 and V is TRBV13; maybe TRBD1 (5 bases). Looked up from germline, CDR1 is PRHDT and CDR2 is FYEKMQ (reference sequence). The CDR3 has 15 amino acids. Between the trimmed V and J ends, which lost 4 bases and 6 bases, there was a span of 16 bases. The chain's CDR3 is CASSSGLGPGNIQYF. In nucleotides, the CDR3 is TGTGCCAGCAGCTCAGGATTGGGGCCAGGAAACATTCAGTACTTC.

This chain connects TRBV5-1 to TRBJ2-1; D remains unclear. The V gene lost 7 bases and the J gene lost 7 bases, with 18 bases spanning the gap. This CDR3 comprises 14 residues. Germline V gives CDR1 SGHRS, CDR2 YFSETQ. This chain's CDR3 is CASGWAPSNNEQFF. In nucleotides, the CDR3 is TGCGCCAGCGGCTGGGCCCCTTCAAATAATGAGCAGTTCTTC. The variable domain in full, with the rest retrieved from reference TRBV5-1 and TRBJ2-1, is KAGVTQTPRYLIKTRGQQVTLSCSPISGHRSVSWYQQTPGQGLQFLFEYFSETQRNKGNFPGRFSGRQFSNSRSEMNVSTLELGDSALYLCASGWAPSNNEQFFGPGTRLTVL.